The 20 T cell receptor beta chains below come from one sample, sequenced in a study of OX40 agonist ivuxolimab in advanced cancers. Here immunoSEQ multiplex PCR was the method, and the copy in TCRdb shows in-frame clones only, minus some. The sample has about 89,000 clones, 88% seen once. The specimen was CD4+ or CD8+ T cells sorted from blood, collected in a trial of the OX40 agonist ivuxolimab. These receptors all stem from an adult with an advanced solid tumor such as melanoma, head and neck, liver or kidney cancer.

The genes are TRBV6-5 and TRBJ1-1, with TRBD1 identical over 8 bases. The CDR3 is made up of 12 amino acids. Looked up from germline, CDR1 is MNHEY and CDR2 is SVGAGI. The V gene end was trimmed by 6 bases and the J gene end by 4 bases; junction bases not matched to a gene: 1. CDR3 protein: CASRTGGTEAFF. In DNA, the CDR3 is TGTGCCAGCAGAACAGGGGGCACTGAAGCTTTCTTT.

Turning to this clone: Within the sample, other DNA sequences also encode this same CDR3. This rearrangement joins TRBV6-1 to TRBJ1-6; TRBD1 is a possible D gene (5 bases). The CDR3 consists of 14 residues. CDR1 and CDR2 (germline): MNHNS, SASEGT. The V end lost 6 bases, the J end lost 9 bases, and 15 bases lay between the germline ends. The CDR3 sequence: CASRDVGEGSPLHF. The CDR3 DNA sequence: TGTGCCAGCAGGGACGTGGGGGAGGGTTCACCCCTCCACTTT.

V and J are TRBV5-8 and TRBJ2-5; TRBD1 aligns across 7 bases. The CDR3 has 13 amino acids. The ends lost 4 bases at V and 4 bases at J; junction bases unmatched: 4. Germline lookup yields CDR1 SGHTS and CDR2 YDEGEE. This chain's CDR3 is CASSLTGLETQYF. CDR3 nucleotides: TGTGCCAGCAGCCTGACAGGGTTAGAGACCCAGTACTTC. The full variable domain, with the rest looked up from reference TRBV5-8 and TRBJ2-5, is EAGVTQSPTHLIKTRGQQATLRCSPISGHTSVYWYQQALGLGLQFLLWYDEGEERNRGNFPPRFSGRQFPNYSSELNVNALELEDSALYLCASSLTGLETQYFGPGTRLLVL.

The V and J genes are TRBV11-2 and TRBJ1-1; D call uncertain. The CDR3 is 13 residues long. V lost 5 bases to trimming and J lost 4 bases, with 11 bases between them. CDR1 is SGHAT, CDR2 FQNNGV, per germline. CDR3 coding DNA: TGTGCCAGCAGCACCCCGAGGAGCACTGAAGCTTTCTTT. Amino acids: CASSTPRSTEAFF. The variable domain in full, with the rest retrieved from reference TRBV11-2 and TRBJ1-1, is EAGVAQSPRYKIIEKRQSVAFWCNPISGHATLYWYQQILGQGPKLLIQFQNNGVVDDSQLPKDRFSAERLKGVDSTLKIQPAKLEDSAVYLCASSTPRSTEAFFGQGTRLTVV.

This chain's CDR3 is CASSLQTVNQPQHF. In DNA, the CDR3 is TGTGCCAGCAGCTTACAGACTGTCAATCAGCCCCAGCATTTT. The genes are TRBV7-2 and TRBJ1-5; D uncertain. Germline CDR1 is SGHTA and CDR2 is FQGNSA. The CDR3 extends over 14 amino acids. Trimming cost V 2 bases and J 3 bases, with 8 bases left between them.

This chain uses TRBV18 with TRBJ1-5; D remains unclear. The CDR3 covers 16 residues. Germline CDR1 is KGHSH and CDR2 is LQKENI. Trimming cost V 0 bases and J 4 bases, with 13 bases left between them. CDR3 nucleotide sequence: TGTGCCAGCTCACCACCGGGAGGGTCAAGAAATCAGCCCCAGCATTTT. Amino acids: CASSPPGGSRNQPQHF.

Points on this clone: Additional DNA sequences in this sample encode the identical CDR3. The gene calls are TRBV11-2 and TRBJ2-3, with 8 bases aligning to TRBD2. From germline, CDR1 is SGHAT and CDR2 FQNNGV. The J segment lost 1 base and the V segment lost 1 base, leaving 1 base of the junction unmatched. The CDR3 sequence is 15 residues long. CDR3 region: CASSLAGGGTDTQYF. The DNA of the CDR3 is TGTGCCAGCAGCTTAGCGGGGGGGGGCACAGATACGCAGTATTTT.

This sequence joins TRBV10-3 and TRBJ1-5; 7 positions agree with TRBD1. J lost 7 bases, V lost 7 bases, and 10 bases had no gene match. Germline V gene data show CDR1 as ENHRY and CDR2 as SYGVKD. The CDR3 sequence is 14 residues long. The CDR3 nucleotides read TGTGCCATCATTCTGACAGGGTCGAGGCAGCCCCAGCATTTT. It yields the protein CAIILTGSRQPQHF.

This chain joins TRBV7-9 and TRBJ1-3, with D possibly matching TRBD1 (5 bases). This CDR3 spans 18 amino acids. V lost 0 bases, J lost 0 bases, and 15 bases lay in between. Germline loops: CDR1 SEHNR, CDR2 FQNEAQ (reference sequence). Here the CDR3 reads CASSLAQWGTRSGNTIYF. The CDR3 nucleotides are TGTGCCAGCAGCTTAGCGCAATGGGGGACGCGCTCTGGAAACACCATATATTTT.

The count of this clone is one. The chain is built from TRBV6-1 and TRBJ1-2; no firm D call. V was trimmed by 1 base and J by 1 base, leaving 7 bases between them. CDR1 and CDR2 from the germline V gene are MNHNS and SASEGT. This CDR3 is 14 amino acids long. This CDR3 reads CASSEVDFNYGYTF. For the CDR3, the DNA is TGTGCCAGCAGTGAAGTCGATTTTAACTATGGCTACACCTTC.

The chain combines TRBV21-1 with TRBJ2-4. TRBV21-1 constitutes a pseudogene. This CDR3 comprises 15 residues. The CDR3 sequence: CASSAQLLAKNIQYF. In DNA, the CDR3 is TGTGCCAGCAGCGCCCAGCTGCTAGCCAAAAACATTCAGTACTTC.

The V call is TRBV6-1, the J call TRBJ1-5; TRBD1 agrees at 7 bases. CDR1 is MNHNS, CDR2 SASEGT, per germline. The CDR3 is made up of 18 amino acids. Losses at the gene ends were 2 bases for V and 0 bases for J; bases not matched to a gene: 10. The CDR3 sequence is CASSEKGAGGNSNQPQHF. In DNA, the CDR3 is TGTGCCAGCAGTGAAAAAGGTGCAGGGGGAAATAGCAATCAGCCCCAGCATTTT.

The rearrangement uses TRBV5-6 and TRBJ1-2; possibly TRBD1 for D (5 bases). The germline V gene has CDR1 SGHDT and CDR2 YYEEEE. The V end lost 5 bases, the J end lost 6 bases, and 11 bases lay between the germline ends. The CDR3 runs to 12 residues. The DNA of the CDR3 is TGTGCCAGCAGTAACTCCAGGGATGGCTACACCTTC. Translating gives CASSNSRDGYTF.

This clone was seen just once. This chain connects TRBV5-1 to TRBJ2-5; 9 positions match TRBD1. Losses at the gene ends were 3 bases for V and 4 bases for J; bases not matched to a gene: 7. The CDR3 length is 15 residues. CDR1 and CDR2 (germline): SGHRS, YFSETQ. The CDR3 protein is CASSSQPTGGETQYF. As DNA, the CDR3 is TGCGCCAGCAGCTCCCAACCGACAGGGGGAGAGACCCAGTACTTC.

The genes are TRBV30 and TRBJ2-1, with D tentatively TRBD2 (7 bases). The V gene lost 4 bases and the J gene lost 7 bases, with 23 bases spanning the gap. Per germline, CDR1 GTSNPN and CDR2 SVGIG (reference sequence). The CDR3 has 16 amino acids. DNA for the CDR3: TGTGCCTGGATTTCCAACCTGGCGGGGGCCGAAAATGAGCAGTTCTTC. This encodes CAWISNLAGAENEQFF.

This chain links TRBV30 with TRBJ1-4; 7 bases agree with TRBD1. V lost 3 bases and J lost 8; bases outside the gene matches: 9. The germline gives CDR1 GTSNPN, CDR2 SVGIG (reference sequence). The CDR3 spans 14 residues. The CDR3, as DNA: TGTGCCTGGAGAGGAGGGGGCGCAGGAGAAAAACTGTTTTTT. Translated, it gives CAWRGGGAGEKLFF. Looking up the rest from reference TRBV30 and TRBJ1-4 gives the full variable domain: SQTIHQWPATLVQPVGSPLSLECTVEGTSNPNLYWYRQAAGRGLQLLFYSVGIGQISSEVPQNLSASRPQDRQFILSSKKLLLSDSGFYLCAWRGGGAGEKLFFGSGTQLSVL.

This clone was seen just once. The chain employs TRBV5-1 and TRBJ1-6; D possibly corresponds to TRBD1 (5 bases). CDR1 and CDR2 from the germline V gene are SGHRS and YFSETQ. The CDR3 is made up of 15 amino acids. The germline V and J ends were trimmed by 0 bases and 7 bases, with 11 bases remaining between them. This CDR3 reads CASSLVGGENSPLHF. The CDR3 DNA sequence: TGCGCCAGCAGCTTGGTCGGGGGGGAGAATTCACCCCTCCACTTT.

The rearrangement links TRBV30 to TRBJ2-2; maybe TRBD2 (6 bases). The CDR3 runs 11 residues. The germline gives CDR1 GTSNPN, CDR2 SVGIG (reference sequence). Trimming left V 5 bases short and J 12 bases short, with 13 bases between. CDR3 residues: CAWGGTVKLFF. CDR3 sequence (DNA): TGTGCCTGGGGAGGGACGGTCAAGCTGTTTTTT.

The chain recombines TRBV6-1 with TRBJ2-1; D is perhaps TRBD2 (6 bases). The germline V gene has CDR1 MNHNS and CDR2 SASEGT. The length of the CDR3 is 13 residues. Trimming took off 4 bases at V and 9 bases at J, with 13 bases between the two ends. The CDR3 nucleotides read TGTGCCAGCAGTGCGTGGCGGGATGCTGAGCAGTTCTTC. It translates to CASSAWRDAEQFF.

The chain links TRBV6-1 to TRBJ2-7; 10 bases agree with TRBD2. CDR3 size: 13 residues. With 6 bases clipped from V and 5 bases from J, the junction kept 4 bases outside the gene matches. The V gene's germline CDR1 is MNHNS and CDR2 SASEGT. The CDR3 loop reads CASRAGTSDEQYF. For the CDR3, the DNA is TGTGCCAGCAGAGCCGGGACTAGCGACGAGCAGTACTTC.